Listed below are T cell receptor beta chains from one sample, sequenced in a study of shared clonotypes between healthy human individuals. Produced via immunoSEQ multiplex PCR; TCRdb's table is partial and in-frame only. This table holds about 1 million clones, about 74% found once. The source material was memory CD4+ T cells sorted from blood. The receptors here all came from a man younger than 35 in good health. CDR3s include the opening cysteine and the closing phenylalanine or tryptophan. The listing skips clone size in some rows; elsewhere it reads once, few, many or a size class.

V	J	size	CDR3
TRBV5-1	TRBJ2-7	NA	CASSLAGTGEQQYF
TRBV7-2	TRBJ2-7	NA	CASSLERGNYEQYF
TRBV29-1	TRBJ1-3	NA	CSVEGSGGNTIYF
TRBV9	TRBJ1-2	NA	CASSVDRSPWGYTF
TRBV4-1	TRBJ1-1	NA	CASSQASGGSGTEAFF
TRBV5-6	TRBJ2-1	once	CASSLPASLEQFF
TRBV10-3	TRBJ2-3	few	CAISDSSRGADTQYF
TRBV27	TRBJ1-5	NA	CASSFGRRPSNQPQHF
TRBV5-4	TRBJ1-3	NA	CASSLGIQGNTIYF
TRBV4-3	TRBJ2-7	NA	CASSLLQGAGEQYF
TRBV9	TRBJ2-5	NA	CASSVEDWGTQYF
TRBV7-2	TRBJ1-4	few	CASSTTGGSGKLFF
TRBV19	TRBJ2-2	NA	CASSSTGISNTGELFF
TRBV5-6	TRBJ2-5	NA	CASSHKGVQETQYF
TRBV6-5	TRBJ2-7	NA	CASSYGRPHSYEQYF
TRBV11-1	TRBJ1-2	NA	CASSLAAGANYGYTF
TRBV6-6	TRBJ2-5	once	CASSDPGLGGTQYF
TRBV20-1	TRBJ1-2	NA	CSARDYTF
TRBV30	TRBJ1-6	NA	CAWSQGNNSPLHF
TRBV5-4	TRBJ1-4	few	CASSLGGGITNEKLFF
TRBV5-1	TRBJ2-1	once	CASSPEPRGEQFF
TRBV29-1	TRBJ2-1	NA	CSVDGGARYNEQFF
TRBV23-1	TRBJ2-3	once	CASSRPGGQEGTDTQYF
TRBV11-3	TRBJ1-3	many	CASSLRGGRNTIYF
TRBV30	TRBJ2-6	few	CAWNGGGANVLTF
TRBV30	TRBJ1-6	NA	CACRGSSYNSPLHF
TRBV5-3	TRBJ2-1	NA	CASTPGISYNEQFF
TRBV11-2	TRBJ2-1	NA	CASSFTTGGYNEQFF
TRBV5-6	TRBJ1-6	few	CASSFGNSPLHF
TRBV18	TRBJ2-7	NA	CASSPKGQGAKDEQYF
TRBV30	TRBJ1-5	few	CAWSTGPGQPQHF
TRBV9	TRBJ1-2	few	CASSVTDRYGYTF
TRBV5-1	TRBJ2-1	once	CASSSMPRTEQEQFF
TRBV10-1	TRBJ2-3	NA	CASSEGQGTDTQYF
TRBV19	TRBJ2-5	NA	CASSNSAGQETQYF
TRBV30	TRBJ2-1	NA	CAWSANYEQFF
TRBV5-1	TRBJ2-2	NA	CASSRTFRDFYTGELFF
TRBV6-1	TRBJ1-5	NA	CASSDRAGQPQHF
TRBV6-5	TRBJ1-5	NA	CASRPQGGSNQPQHF
TRBV30	TRBJ1-1	many	CAWEEGFTEAFF
TRBV27	TRBJ2-7	NA	CASSFGGQGIYEQYF
TRBV5-6	TRBJ1-4	NA	CASGKGVATNEKLFF
TRBV28	TRBJ2-1	NA	CASRGSGGYNEQFF
TRBV11-2	TRBJ1-6	NA	CASSPPGGNSPLHF
TRBV28	TRBJ2-1	NA	CASGGGDEQFF
TRBV6-6	TRBJ1-3	NA	CASSPLENTIYF
TRBV15	TRBJ2-2	NA	CATSRRTVRGTGELFF
TRBV6-1	TRBJ2-3	NA	CASIAPLVRDTQYF
TRBV7-2	TRBJ1-1	NA	CASSRQRRSTEAFF
TRBV9	TRBJ1-6	NA	CASSVWGYNSPLHF
TRBV20-1	TRBJ2-1	many	CSANGYNEQFF
TRBV5-6	TRBJ2-1	NA	CASSLVQAYNEQFF
TRBV20-1	TRBJ1-2	NA	CSARRSDGYTF
TRBV29-1	TRBJ1-1	NA	CSVEGQTTEAFF
TRBV19	TRBJ2-2	NA	CASSITRNTGELFF